Following are 6 T cell receptor beta chains from one sample sequenced in a study of PD-1 blockade in classical Hodgkin lymphoma (dated by TCRdb to the early 2020s). The library was obtained by the immunoSEQ multiplex PCR assay. What TCRdb holds here is the immuneACCESS table cut down to in-frame rearrangements. Part of the clones is not present; checked against another copy, under half of the missing clones reflect an unresolved V gene, and the others are unexplained. The sample table records some 33,000 clones; about 72% of these occur just once. The top ten clones comprise 3.9% of the sample. What the time point label conveys for this sample: cycle 4 day 1 (C4D1), after 5 to 7 weeks of nivolumab. Relapse after autologous stem cell transplantation had occurred in all trial patients, and cohorts A, B and C were distinguished by prior brentuximab vedotin exposure. This specimen consisted of peripheral blood mononuclear cells (PBMCs), obtained before the fourth cycle of nivolumab. The receptors stem from a human donor with classical Hodgkin lymphoma.

The V gene is TRBV5-1, the J gene TRBJ2-1; tentatively, D is TRBD1 (7 bases). This CDR3 is built from 16 residues. V gave up 2 bases and J gave up 8 bases, with 20 bases separating them. The V gene's germline CDR1 is SGHRS and CDR2 YFSETQ. The CDR3 reads CASSFPTGWRGDEQFF. CDR3 sequence (DNA): TGCGCCAGCAGCTTTCCGACAGGGTGGAGGGGAGATGAGCAGTTCTTC.

This clone appeared once. This chain's CDR3 is CASSTRDTNTEAFF. CDR3 DNA: TGTGCCAGCAGTACGCGCGACACGAACACTGAAGCTTTCTTT. J is TRBJ1-1 and V is TRBV5-4; unclear D gene. V was cut by 5 bases and J by 1 base, with 12 bases left in between. Germline V gene sequence: CDR1 SGHNT, CDR2 YYREEE (reference sequence). The CDR3 is 14 residues long.

The genes are TRBV19 and TRBJ1-1; 7 nucleotides align to TRBD1. The trim removed 6 bases at V and 2 bases at J, leaving 6 bases unmatched. The CDR3 runs to 14 residues. Germline lookup yields CDR1 LNHDA and CDR2 SQIVND (reference sequence). This CDR3 is CASRVGGYNTEAFF. The CDR3 DNA reads TGTGCCAGTAGGGTAGGGGGCTATAACACTGAAGCTTTCTTT.

The gene calls are TRBV6-5 and TRBJ2-2; D gene ambiguous. CDR1 and CDR2 (germline): MNHEY, SVGAGI. The CDR3 covers 12 residues. V lost 2 bases and J lost 8, with 6 bases in between. For the CDR3, the DNA is TGTGCCAGCAGTTACCTTGGGGGGGAGCTGTTTTTT. It is translated as CASSYLGGELFF.

This clone was seen a few times. The V call is TRBV6-1, the J call TRBJ2-7; perhaps D is TRBD1 or TRBD2 (5 bases each). The CDR3 runs 10 residues. Germline-derived CDR1 and CDR2 are MNHNS and SASEGT. V was pared by 6 bases and J by 9 bases, with 9 bases between. The CDR3 loop reads CASRWDGQYF. In nucleotides, the CDR3 is TGTGCCAGCAGATGGGACGGGCAGTACTTC.

This chain connects TRBV5-1 to TRBJ2-3; D perhaps matches TRBD2 (5 bases). The V end was cut by 0 bases, the J end by 8 bases, with 13 bases between. The CDR3 is made up of 14 amino acids. Germline values: CDR1 SGHRS, CDR2 YFSETQ. The CDR3 nucleotides are TGCGCCAGCAGCTTGGATCCCCAGGCGGGTACGCAGTATTTT. Its translation: CASSLDPQAGTQYF.